A selection of T cell receptor beta chains follows, all from one sample in a study of cytomegalovirus exposure and HLA in healthy donors. The data were produced by immunoSEQ multiplex PCR, yet TCRdb's version contains in-frame clones alone and is incomplete. The sample contains about 160,000 clones, 60% to 85% of which appear only once. The source material was PBMCs. The receptors stem from a man aged 25-40 years in good health and CMV-seropositive. CDR3s include the opening cysteine and the closing phenylalanine or tryptophan. The D gene is left open where the match is weak. Some rows have no size entry. The others give once, few or many, or a class for an expanded clone.

>TRBD2|TRBJ2-7|.|TRBV29-1
TGCAGCGTACGGCTAGCGGGGGCCCAACCCTACGAGCAGTACTTC
CSVRLAGAQPYEQYF
>.|TRBJ2-1|.|TRBV25-1
TGTGCCAGCACACCGCCAGGCTACAGCTCCTACAATGAGCAGTTCTTC
CASTPPGYSSYNEQFF
>TRBD1|TRBJ1-1|.|TRBV7-9
TGTGCCAGCAGCTCGGGACAGGGGCACACTGAAGCTTTCTTT
CASSSGQGHTEAFF
>TRBD1|TRBJ2-7|.|TRBV19
TGTGCCAGTTCCGACAGGGGCACCTACGAGCAGTACTTC
CASSDRGTYEQYF
>.|TRBJ1-2|.|TRBV9
TGTGCCAGCAGCCCCAGCGGTGACGGGAACCTATTCTTC
CASSPSGDGNLFF
>TRBD1|TRBJ1-2|.|TRBV6-5
TGTGCCAGCAGTGGGGACAGGGCGGGGGGTTATGGCTACACCTTC
CASSGDRAGGYGYTF
>TRBD1|TRBJ2-6|once|TRBV5-1
TGCGCCAGCAGTCGGACAGGGTCCGGGGCCAACGTCCTGACTTTC
CASSRTGSGANVLTF
>.|TRBJ1-1|.|TRBV5-4
TGTGCCAGCAGCTTGGATGGGGGGGTAACTGAAGCTTTCTTT
CASSLDGGVTEAFF
>.|TRBJ2-2|.|TRBV27
TGTGCCAGCAGTTTCCGGGCCGGGGAGCTGTTTTTT
CASSFRAGELFF
>.|TRBJ2-7|.|TRBV5-6
TGTGCCAGCAGCACCTTGACAAACGAGCAGTACTTC
CASSTLTNEQYF
>TRBD1|TRBJ2-3|.|TRBV18
TGTGCCAGCTCATCGGGACAGGGGGAGGCAGATACGCAGTATTTT
CASSSGQGEADTQYF
>TRBD2|TRBJ2-1|.|TRBV6-6
TGTGCCAGCAGCTCCGGGCTAGCGGGGGGGTATGGGCAGTTCTTC
CASSSGLAGGYGQFF
>TRBD1|TRBJ2-3|.|TRBV4-1
TGCGCCAGCAGCCAAGAGGCTACTTCGGGACAGGGGATAGATACGCAGTATTTT
CASSQEATSGQGIDTQYF
>TRBD1|TRBJ2-3|.|TRBV7-6
TGTGCCAGCAGCCTGTGGACAGGGGACACTAGCACAGATACGCAGTATTTT
CASSLWTGDTSTDTQYF
>.|TRBJ2-7|.|TRBV2
TGTGCCAGCAGTGAAGCGCTTCGTAGAAAGCAGTACTTC
CASSEALRRKQYF
>.|TRBJ2-3|.|TRBV15
TGTGCCACCCGAGGAAGTTTGGGTACGCAGTATTTT
CATRGSLGTQYF
>TRBD1|TRBJ1-6|.|TRBV30
TGTGCCTGGAGTCGTCCCCAGGGGGTTGGGTCACCCCTCCACTTT
CAWSRPQGVGSPLHF
>TRBD2|TRBJ2-7|.|TRBV6-5
TGTGCCAGCAGTTTAAGCGGGGGTTTGCAGCAGTACTTC
CASSLSGGLQQYF
>.|TRBJ2-7|.|TRBV7-5
TGTGTCAGAAGCTTAGTCCCGGACAGGGCGTCAAGGGAGCAGTACTTC
CVRSLVPDRASREQYF
>.|TRBJ1-4|.|TRBV9
TGTGCCAGCAGCGCCCAGGGGTGGCCCAGTGAAAAACTGTTTTTT
CASSAQGWPSEKLFF
>TRBD1|TRBJ1-1|.|TRBV29-1
TGCAGCGCAGATCAACAGGGGGGGAACACTGAAGCTTTCTTT
CSADQQGGNTEAFF
>.|TRBJ1-6|.|TRBV6-1
TGTGCCAGCAGTGAAGCAGGGGTCCCGCATTCACCCCTCCACTTT
CASSEAGVPHSPLHF
>TRBD2|TRBJ2-2|.|TRBV5-4
TGTGCCAGCAGCTCAGGACTAGCCGGGTCCGGGGAGCTGTTTTTT
CASSSGLAGSGELFF
>.|TRBJ2-3|.|TRBV4-1
TGCGCCAGCAGCCATATCACAGATACGCAGTATTTT
CASSHITDTQYF
>.|TRBJ1-1|few|TRBV6-1
TGTGCCAGCAGTGAACTTCCAGGGGAAATCCCTGAAGCTTTCTTT
CASSELPGEIPEAFF
>TRBD2|TRBJ2-3|once|TRBV5-6
TGTGCCAGCAGCCTTAGCGGGGGGAGCACAGATACGCAGTATTTT
CASSLSGGSTDTQYF
>.|TRBJ1-2|.|TRBV1
TGCACCAGCAGCCAAGGGACAGGAGACGGCTACACCTTC
CTSSQGTGDGYTF
>.|TRBJ1-5|few|TRBV19
TGTGCCAGTAGCAAGGCGGAAAATCAGCCCCAGCATTTT
CASSKAENQPQHF
>.|TRBJ2-7|.|TRBV28
TGTGCCAGCAGTCCTATCGGAGGGTACGAGCAGTACTTC
CASSPIGGYEQYF
>.|TRBJ2-7|.|TRBV19
TGTGCCAGTAGTAAGGGGGACTCCTACGAGCAGTACTTC
CASSKGDSYEQYF
>TRBD2|TRBJ2-5|.|TRBV7-6
TGTGCCAGCAGCTTACTTGGCGGGGGGAGCCAAGAGACCCAGTACTTC
CASSLLGGGSQETQYF
>TRBD1|TRBJ1-4|few|TRBV11-1
TGTGCCAAAAAGAAACCGGACAGGGATCGTGCAACTAATGAAAAACTGTTTTTT
CAKKKPDRDRATNEKLFF
>TRBD1|TRBJ2-1|.|TRBV7-9
TGTGCCAGCAGCCCAATGACAGGGGCCGAGAGTGAGCAGTTCTTC
CASSPMTGAESEQFF
>.|TRBJ1-1|.|TRBV5-1
TGCGCCAGCAGCTTGAACGGAGGGACTGAAGCTTTCTTT
CASSLNGGTEAFF
>.|TRBJ2-5|.|TRBV7-2
TGTGCCAGCACCTACCTACAGGGCTTAGGGGAGACCCAGTACTTC
CASTYLQGLGETQYF
>.|TRBJ1-5|.|TRBV29-1
TGCAGCGCACAGGGTGCAAATCAGCCCCAGCATTTT
CSAQGANQPQHF
>.|TRBJ2-7|.|TRBV9
TGTGCCAGCAGCGTAGATCAGGGTAACGAGCAGTACTTC
CASSVDQGNEQYF
>.|TRBJ2-5|.|TRBV7-9
TGTGCCAGCAGCGCCGACTCGACCTCGGAGACCCAGTACTTC
CASSADSTSETQYF
>.|TRBJ2-1|.|TRBV25-1
TGTGCCAGCAGTGAGGGTAGGGGGGGGGATGAGCAGTTCTTC
CASSEGRGGDEQFF
>.|TRBJ2-7|.|TRBV25-1
TGTGCCAGCAGTGAATGGTCAGGTTATTCCTACGAGCAGTACTTC
CASSEWSGYSYEQYF
>.|TRBJ1-3|.|TRBV7-2
TGTGCCAGCAGGGTGCGGTCCTCTGGAAACACCATATATTTT
CASRVRSSGNTIYF
>.|TRBJ1-1|.|TRBV13
TGTGCCAGCAGCCCTCCTATCAGGGGTGAAGCTTTCTTT
CASSPPIRGEAFF
>.|TRBJ2-1|.|TRBV5-1
TGCGCCAGCAGCTTGGTGGGTGGGGGCAACTACAATGAGCAGTTCTTC
CASSLVGGGNYNEQFF
>.|TRBJ1-2|few|TRBV6-1
TGTGCCAGCAGTGAGGATAGACTCTATGGCTACACCTTC
CASSEDRLYGYTF
>TRBD2|TRBJ2-5|.|TRBV5-6
TGTGCCAGCAACCCGGGGGGTGGAGAGACCCAGTACTTC
CASNPGGGETQYF
>TRBD1|TRBJ2-7|.|TRBV7-7
TGTGCCAGCAGCCCCGGGACAGGGCCTACCTACGAGCAGTACTTC
CASSPGTGPTYEQYF
>TRBD2|TRBJ2-5|.|TRBV7-2
TGTGCCAGCAGCATAAGAGTAGCGGGGGGACGACAAGAGACCCAGTACTTC
CASSIRVAGGRQETQYF
>.|TRBJ1-4|.|TRBV27
TGTGCCAGCAGTAAGGGGGAAACTAATGAAAAACTGTTTTTT
CASSKGETNEKLFF
>.|TRBJ1-4|.|TRBV16
TGTGCCAGCAGCCAAGTGCGGGGGGAAAAACTGTTTTTT
CASSQVRGEKLFF
>TRBD2|TRBJ2-4|few|TRBV28
TGTGCCAGCAGTCTGGAGCGGGGGGGCTGGTTGGCCAAAAACATTCAGTACTTC
CASSLERGGWLAKNIQYF
>.|TRBJ2-5|.|TRBV28
TGTGCCAGCAGTAACCCGGGGGAGACCCAGTACTTC
CASSNPGETQYF
>.|TRBJ1-1|.|TRBV2
TGTGCCAGCAGTGGCTCACAGGGCAACACTGAAGCTTTCTTT
CASSGSQGNTEAFF
>.|TRBJ1-5|.|TRBV5-3
TGTGCCAGAAGCTTGGAGGCGACAAGGGGTCATCAGCCCCAGCATTTT
CARSLEATRGHQPQHF
>.|TRBJ2-3|few|TRBV7-2
TGTGCCAGCAGCGAAGGAGTGCATACTAGCACAGATACGCAGTATTTT
CASSEGVHTSTDTQYF
>.|TRBJ1-1|.|TRBV30
TGTGCCTGGAGTACCCTCGACACAGTCACTGAAGCTTTCTTT
CAWSTLDTVTEAFF
>TRBD1|TRBJ1-1|.|TRBV19
TGTGCCAGTAGTACCCATGGGACAGTGATGAACACTGAAGCTTTCTTT
CASSTHGTVMNTEAFF
>TRBD2|TRBJ2-7|few|TRBV2
TGTGCCAGCAGTGTGTATAGCGGGGGTCGTGAGTACGAGCAGTACTTC
CASSVYSGGREYEQYF
>TRBD2|TRBJ2-2|.|TRBV5-1
TGCGCCAGCAGCTTCAAAGGCACTAGCGGGGTTAACACCGGGGAGCTGTTTTTT
CASSFKGTSGVNTGELFF
>TRBD2|TRBJ2-1|.|TRBV2
TGTGCCAGCAGATGGACTAGCGGCTACAATGAGCAGTTCTTC
CASRWTSGYNEQFF
>TRBD2|TRBJ2-3|.|TRBV5-1
TGCGCCAGCAGCCCTGGGACTAGCGGGGGGATCAGCACAGATACGCAGTATTTT
CASSPGTSGGISTDTQYF